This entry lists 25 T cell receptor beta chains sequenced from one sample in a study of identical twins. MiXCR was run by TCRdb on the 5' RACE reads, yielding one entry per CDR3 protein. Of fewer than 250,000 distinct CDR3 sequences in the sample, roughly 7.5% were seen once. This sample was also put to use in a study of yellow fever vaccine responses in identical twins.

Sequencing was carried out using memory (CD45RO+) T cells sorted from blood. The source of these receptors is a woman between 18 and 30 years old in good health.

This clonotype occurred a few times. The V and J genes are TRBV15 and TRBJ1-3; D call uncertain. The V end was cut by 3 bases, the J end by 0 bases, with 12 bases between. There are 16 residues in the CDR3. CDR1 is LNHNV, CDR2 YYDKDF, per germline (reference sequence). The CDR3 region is CATSSIKVSSGNTIYF. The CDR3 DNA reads TGTGCCACCAGCAGTATCAAAGTGTCCTCTGGAAACACCATATATTTT.

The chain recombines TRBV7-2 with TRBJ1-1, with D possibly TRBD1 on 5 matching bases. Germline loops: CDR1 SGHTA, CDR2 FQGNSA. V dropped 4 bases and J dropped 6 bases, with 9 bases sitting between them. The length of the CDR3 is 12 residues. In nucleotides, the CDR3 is TGTGCCAGCAGCTCTTACAGGTCTGAAGCTTTCTTT. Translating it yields CASSSYRSEAFF.

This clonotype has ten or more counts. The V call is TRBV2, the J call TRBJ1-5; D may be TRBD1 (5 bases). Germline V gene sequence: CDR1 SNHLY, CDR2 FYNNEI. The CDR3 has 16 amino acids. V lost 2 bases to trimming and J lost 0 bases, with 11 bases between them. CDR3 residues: CASSEIAGHSNQPQHF. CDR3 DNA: TGTGCCAGCAGTGAAATTGCGGGGCATAGCAATCAGCCCCAGCATTTT.

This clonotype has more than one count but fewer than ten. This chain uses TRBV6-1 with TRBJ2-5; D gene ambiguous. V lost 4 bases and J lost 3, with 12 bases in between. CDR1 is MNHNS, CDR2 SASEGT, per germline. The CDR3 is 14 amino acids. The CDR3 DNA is TGTGCCAGCAGTGCTGGCATGGTCAAAGAGACCCAGTACTTC. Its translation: CASSAGMVKETQYF.

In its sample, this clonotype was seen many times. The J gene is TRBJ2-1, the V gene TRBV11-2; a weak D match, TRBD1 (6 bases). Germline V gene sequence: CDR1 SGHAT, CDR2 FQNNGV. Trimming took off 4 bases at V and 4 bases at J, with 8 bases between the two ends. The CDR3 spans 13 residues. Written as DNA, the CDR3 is TGTGCCAGCAGCTCAGGACAGTACAATGAGCAGTTCTTC. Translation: CASSSGQYNEQFF.

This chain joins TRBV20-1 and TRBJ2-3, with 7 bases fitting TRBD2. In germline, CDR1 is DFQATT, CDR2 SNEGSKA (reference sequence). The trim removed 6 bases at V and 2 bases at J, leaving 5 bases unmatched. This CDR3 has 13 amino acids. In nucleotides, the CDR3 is TGCAGTGCCGCTGGGACTACCACAGATACGCAGTATTTT. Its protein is CSAAGTTTDTQYF.

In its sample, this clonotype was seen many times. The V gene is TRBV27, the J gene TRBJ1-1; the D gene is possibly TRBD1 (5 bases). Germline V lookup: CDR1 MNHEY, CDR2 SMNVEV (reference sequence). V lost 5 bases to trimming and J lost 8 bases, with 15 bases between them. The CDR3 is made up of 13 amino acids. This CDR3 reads CASSLLNRHEAFF. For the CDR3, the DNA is TGTGCCAGCAGTCTCCTTAACAGGCACGAAGCTTTCTTT.

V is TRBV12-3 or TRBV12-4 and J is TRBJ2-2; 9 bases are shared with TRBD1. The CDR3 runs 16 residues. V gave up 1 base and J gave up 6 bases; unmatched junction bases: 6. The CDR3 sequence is CASSLGTGVWSGELFF. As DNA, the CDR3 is TGTGCCAGCAGTTTAGGGACAGGGGTATGGTCCGGGGAGCTGTTTTTT.

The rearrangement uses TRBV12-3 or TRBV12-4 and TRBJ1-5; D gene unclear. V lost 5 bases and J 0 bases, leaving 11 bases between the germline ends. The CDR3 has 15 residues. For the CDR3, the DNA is TGTGCCAGCAGTCCTCGCGGATATAGCAATCAGCCCCAGCATTTT. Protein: CASSPRGYSNQPQHF.

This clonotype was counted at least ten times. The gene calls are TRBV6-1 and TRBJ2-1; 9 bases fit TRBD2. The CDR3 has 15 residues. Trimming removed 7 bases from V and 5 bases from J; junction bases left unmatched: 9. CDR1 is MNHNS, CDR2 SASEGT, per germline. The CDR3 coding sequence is TGTGCCAGCACCGGATTAGCGGGGGACCACAATGAGCAGTTCTTC. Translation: CASTGLAGDHNEQFF.

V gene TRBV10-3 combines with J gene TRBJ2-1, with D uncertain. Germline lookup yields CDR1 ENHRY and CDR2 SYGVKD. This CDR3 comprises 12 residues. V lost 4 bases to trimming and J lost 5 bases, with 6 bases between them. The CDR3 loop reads CAISVGDNEQFF. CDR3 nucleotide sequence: TGTGCCATCAGTGTGGGCGACAATGAGCAGTTCTTC.

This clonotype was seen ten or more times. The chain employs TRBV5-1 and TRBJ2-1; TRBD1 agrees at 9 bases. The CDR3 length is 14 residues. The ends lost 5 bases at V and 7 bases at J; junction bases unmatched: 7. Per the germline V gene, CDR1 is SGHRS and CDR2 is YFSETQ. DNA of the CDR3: TGCGCCAGCAGGGTGGACAGGGGTAGAAATGAGCAGTTCTTC. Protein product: CASRVDRGRNEQFF.

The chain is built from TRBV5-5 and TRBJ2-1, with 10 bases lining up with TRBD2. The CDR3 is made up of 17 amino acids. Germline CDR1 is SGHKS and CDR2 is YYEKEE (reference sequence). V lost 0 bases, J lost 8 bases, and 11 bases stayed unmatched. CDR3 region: CASSLVLAGALRDEQFF. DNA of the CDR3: TGTGCCAGCAGCTTGGTCCTAGCGGGGGCGCTGAGGGATGAGCAGTTCTTC.

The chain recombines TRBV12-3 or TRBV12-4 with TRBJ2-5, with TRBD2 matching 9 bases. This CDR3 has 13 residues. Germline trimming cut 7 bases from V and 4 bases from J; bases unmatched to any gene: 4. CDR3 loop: CASTSGGRETQYF. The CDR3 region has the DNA TGTGCCAGCACAAGCGGGGGGCGAGAGACCCAGTACTTC.

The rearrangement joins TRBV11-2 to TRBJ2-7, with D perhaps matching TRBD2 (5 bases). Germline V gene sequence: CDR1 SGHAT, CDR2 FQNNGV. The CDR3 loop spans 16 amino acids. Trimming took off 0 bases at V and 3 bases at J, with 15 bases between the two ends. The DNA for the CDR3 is TGTGCCAGCAGCTTAGAAGCTAGCAGCATTTACTACGAGCAGTACTTC. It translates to CASSLEASSIYYEQYF.

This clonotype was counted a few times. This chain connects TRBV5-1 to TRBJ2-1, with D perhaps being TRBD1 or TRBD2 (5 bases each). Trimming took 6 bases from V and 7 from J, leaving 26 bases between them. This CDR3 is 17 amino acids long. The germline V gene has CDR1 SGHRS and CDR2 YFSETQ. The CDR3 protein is CASIPGSRTGPGNEQFF. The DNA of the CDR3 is TGCGCCAGCATCCCGGGGAGTAGAACGGGGCCGGGGAATGAGCAGTTCTTC.

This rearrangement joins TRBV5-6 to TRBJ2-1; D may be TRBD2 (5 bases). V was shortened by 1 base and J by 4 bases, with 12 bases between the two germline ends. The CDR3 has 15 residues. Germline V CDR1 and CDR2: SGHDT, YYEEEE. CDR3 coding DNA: TGTGCCAGCAGCTTGTTGAGCGGAAGATACAATGAGCAGTTCTTC. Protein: CASSLLSGRYNEQFF.

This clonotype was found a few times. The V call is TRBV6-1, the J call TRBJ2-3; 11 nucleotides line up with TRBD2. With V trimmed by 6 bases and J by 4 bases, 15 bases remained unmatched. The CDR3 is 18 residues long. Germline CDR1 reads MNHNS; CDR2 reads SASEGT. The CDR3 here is CASRSPVSFSGRADTQYF. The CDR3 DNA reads TGTGCCAGCAGGAGCCCGGTATCTTTTAGCGGGAGGGCAGATACGCAGTATTTT.

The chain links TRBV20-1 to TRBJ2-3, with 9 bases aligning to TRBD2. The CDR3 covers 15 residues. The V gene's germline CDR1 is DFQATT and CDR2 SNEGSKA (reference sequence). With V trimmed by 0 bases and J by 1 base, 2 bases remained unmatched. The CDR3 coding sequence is TGCAGTGCTAGAGAAGCTAGCGGGGGCACAGATACGCAGTATTTT. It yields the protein CSAREASGGTDTQYF.

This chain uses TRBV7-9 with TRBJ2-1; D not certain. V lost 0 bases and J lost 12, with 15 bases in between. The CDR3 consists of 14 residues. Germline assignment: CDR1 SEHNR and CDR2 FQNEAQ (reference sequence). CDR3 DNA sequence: TGTGCCAGCAGCTTAGCGCTCGTTGGGGTTGGGCAGTTCTTC. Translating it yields CASSLALVGVGQFF.

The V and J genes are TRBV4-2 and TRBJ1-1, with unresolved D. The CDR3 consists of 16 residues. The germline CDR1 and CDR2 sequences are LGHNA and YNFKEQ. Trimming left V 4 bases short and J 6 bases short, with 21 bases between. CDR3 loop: CASSPGVSTLNSEAFF. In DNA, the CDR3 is TGTGCCAGCAGCCCCGGGGTCTCCACACTGAATTCTGAAGCTTTCTTT.

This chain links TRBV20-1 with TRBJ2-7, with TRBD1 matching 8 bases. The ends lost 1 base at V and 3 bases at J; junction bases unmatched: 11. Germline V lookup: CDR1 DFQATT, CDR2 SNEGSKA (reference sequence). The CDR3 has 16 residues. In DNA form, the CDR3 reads TGCAGTGCTAGAGCAGGGGGCTCGGTCGTCCGCTACGAGCAGTACTTC. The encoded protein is CSARAGGSVVRYEQYF.

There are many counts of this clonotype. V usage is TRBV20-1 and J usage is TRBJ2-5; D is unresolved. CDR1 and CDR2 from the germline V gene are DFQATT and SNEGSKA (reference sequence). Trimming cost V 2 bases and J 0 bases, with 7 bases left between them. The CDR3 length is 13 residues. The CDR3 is CSARTNHQETQYF. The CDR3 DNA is TGCAGTGCTAGAACTAACCACCAAGAGACCCAGTACTTC.

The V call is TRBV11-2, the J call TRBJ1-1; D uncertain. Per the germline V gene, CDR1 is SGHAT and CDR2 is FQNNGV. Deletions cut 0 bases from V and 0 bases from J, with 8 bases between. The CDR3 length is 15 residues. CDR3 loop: CASSLDGLMNTEAFF. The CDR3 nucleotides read TGTGCCAGCAGCTTAGACGGACTTATGAACACTGAAGCTTTCTTT.

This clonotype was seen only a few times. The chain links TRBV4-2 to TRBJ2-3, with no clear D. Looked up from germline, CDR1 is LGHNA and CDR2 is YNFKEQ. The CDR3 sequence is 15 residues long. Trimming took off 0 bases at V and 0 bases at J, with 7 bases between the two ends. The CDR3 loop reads CASSQEDGSTDTQYF. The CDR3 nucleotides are TGTGCCAGCAGCCAAGAAGACGGGAGCACAGATACGCAGTATTTT.